This entry concerns a single TCR beta chain. The target antigen is unknown. The sample belongs to a study of T cells and Merkel cell carcinoma outcomes. Study conclusions and caveats: Reportedly, T-cell repertoire with density predicts Merkel cell carcinoma outcomes.

TCRdb keeps only in-frame clones here, not all; method: immunoSEQ multiplex PCR. The repertoire holds 5,000 to 7,000 clones, around 77% seen once, with 5.9% in the top ten. Germline CDR1 is SGHRS and CDR2 is YFSETQ. Trimming took 4 bases from V and 0 from J, leaving 13 bases between them. The CDR3 length is 15 residues. The genes are TRBV5-1 and TRBJ1-1; tentatively, D is TRBD1 (5 bases). This receptor was taken from a human donor with Merkel cell carcinoma. Material: tumor tissue from Merkel cell carcinoma. The CDR3 spells CASSQDLGLNTEAFF. CDR3 sequence (DNA): TGCGCCAGCAGCCAGGATCTGGGACTGAACACTGAAGCTTTCTTT.